This TCR beta chain emerged from a study of blood T cell repertoires in COVID-19. Overall study context: Some COVID-19 samples were acute and others convalescent; all came from the United States, Italy and Spain. Sources were T cells, B-cell-depleted T cells, or PBMCs; the material itself was cDNA or gDNA.

Source study methods: Reference gene primer amplification gave estimated nucleated cell counts. The data were produced by immunoSEQ multiplex PCR, yet TCRdb's version contains in-frame clones alone and is incomplete. V, J and clone size are those of that table, while D and trimming were read from the DNA. The sample contains 150,000 or so clones, roughly 82% of which appear only once. Deletions cut 0 bases from V and 2 bases from J, with 10 bases between. Germline loops: CDR1 SGHVS, CDR2 FQNEAQ. This CDR3 is built from 16 residues. The chain employs TRBV7-8 and TRBJ2-2; no definite D call. The clonotype comes from a woman between 50 and 59 years old in a cohort sampled during active or convalescent COVID-19. Sequencing input: peripheral blood. The CDR3 here is CASSLARVVNTGELFF. The CDR3 DNA sequence: TGTGCCAGCAGCTTAGCGCGAGTGGTCAACACCGGGGAGCTGTTTTTT.